This TCR beta chain is drawn from a study of regulatory T cells in long-lasting Graves disease. Study findings and constraints: Thyroid tissue was not sampled; only peripheral blood was. A greater number of public clonotypes (about 3,000) was shared by persistent patients than by new patients (about 990).

Time point reported: persistent/refractory GD, antithyroid drugs over 5 years with positive TRAb. There was RNA extracted from PBMCs, and the TCR library was made from it. Comment on this clonotype: Its antigen is still unknown.

Investigators prepared the TCR beta libraries by applying iRepertoire HTBI primers and Arm-PCR of CDR3 regions. TCRdb passed the multiplex PCR reads through MiXCR, listing each CDR3 protein once. The sample contains about 660,000 distinct CDR3 sequences, around 30% of which appear only once. Looked up from germline, CDR1 is SGHAT and CDR2 is FQNNGV. The ends lost 1 base at V and 5 bases at J; junction bases unmatched: 8. The CDR3 length is 16 residues. This clonotype originated in a female donor with Graves disease. This chain joins TRBV11-2 and TRBJ1-2; the match to TRBD1 covers 9 bases. The sample consisted of peripheral blood mononuclear cells (PBMCs), taken when the disease was refractory, from a patient treated with antithyroid drugs. CDR3 bases: TGTGCCAGCAGCTTAGGATCCGGGACAGGGACTTATGGCTACACCTTC. Amino acids: CASSLGSGTGTYGYTF.